What follows are 17 T cell receptor beta chains derived from one specimen sequenced in a study of T cell responses to AZD1222 COVID-19 vaccine. The assay was immunoSEQ multiplex PCR, and TCRdb's table has in-frame clones only and misses some. The data show over 45,000 clones, over 65% seen once. The starting material was peripheral blood, obtained on day 0 of AZD1222 vaccination. The receptors were gathered from an adult in good health.

The chain combines TRBV10-3 with TRBJ2-6, with D perhaps given as TRBD1 or TRBD2 (6 bases each). V lost 6 bases and J 4 bases, leaving 13 bases between the germline ends. The CDR3 loop spans 15 amino acids. Germline assignment: CDR1 ENHRY and CDR2 SYGVKD. The CDR3, as DNA: TGTGCCATCAGCCGAGGGGGGACCGGGGCCAACGTCCTGACTTTC. It encodes CAISRGGTGANVLTF.

This clone turned up a few times. V is TRBV6-6 and J is TRBJ1-1; D unresolved. V lost 6 bases to trimming and J lost 2 bases, with 7 bases between them. The germline V gene has CDR1 MNHNY and CDR2 SVGAGI (reference sequence). The CDR3 runs to 12 residues. The CDR3 sequence: CASSSTNTEAFF. The CDR3 coding sequence is TGTGCCAGCAGCTCAACAAACACTGAAGCTTTCTTT.

The chain is built from TRBV27 and TRBJ1-2; D not certain. Per the germline V gene, CDR1 is MNHEY and CDR2 is SMNVEV (reference sequence). This CDR3 contains 14 residues. V lost 6 bases and J lost 0, with 11 bases in between. The CDR3 sequence: CASRRLSANYGYTF. DNA for the CDR3: TGTGCCAGCAGAAGACTTTCAGCTAACTATGGCTACACCTTC.

This clone was seen only a few times. The rearrangement joins TRBV20-1 to TRBJ1-1; D ambiguous. The germline V gene has CDR1 DFQATT and CDR2 SNEGSKA (reference sequence). The CDR3 is made up of 11 amino acids. Trimming shortened V by 3 bases and J by 5 bases, and 7 bases separated the two germline ends. The CDR3 reads CSASEDTEAFF. The CDR3 bases are TGCAGTGCTAGTGAGGATACTGAAGCTTTCTTT.

V gene TRBV6-2 or TRBV6-3 combines with J gene TRBJ1-5, with TRBD1 matching 7 bases. V shed 6 bases, J shed 7 bases, and the junction held 6 bases outside the gene matches. This CDR3 has 13 residues. In germline, CDR1 is MNHEY, CDR2 SVGEGT. CDR3 in amino acids: CASSDRERQPQHF. The CDR3 DNA reads TGTGCCAGCAGCGACAGGGAACGGCAGCCCCAGCATTTT.

Only one count was recorded for this clone. The gene calls are TRBV28 and TRBJ2-5; D is ambiguous. Germline CDR1 reads MDHEN; CDR2 reads SYDVKM. Deletions cut 5 bases from V and 9 bases from J, with 13 bases between. The CDR3 is made up of 12 amino acids. The DNA of the CDR3 is TGTGCCAGCAGTCCCCCCCATACGGCCCAGTACTTC. Its protein is CASSPPHTAQYF.

This clone was recorded only once. This chain connects TRBV28 to TRBJ2-7, with D perhaps assigned TRBD1 or TRBD2 (5 bases each). Germline CDR1 is MDHEN and CDR2 is SYDVKM. CDR3 length: 16 amino acids. The V and J ends lost 7 bases and 2 bases respectively, with 21 bases between them. CDR3 loop: CASTSSPGRSAYEQYF. The DNA for the CDR3 is TGTGCCAGCACCTCATCCCCGGGACGGTCCGCCTACGAGCAGTACTTC.

This chain joins TRBV6-5 and TRBJ1-5; a possible D gene is TRBD1 (6 bases). Germline V gene data show CDR1 as MNHEY and CDR2 as SVGAGI. V was cut by 5 bases and J by 5 bases, with 7 bases left in between. This CDR3 is built from 12 residues. This chain's CDR3 is CASSPGDQPQHF. The CDR3 bases are TGTGCCAGCAGTCCAGGGGATCAGCCCCAGCATTTT.

The CDR3 loop is CATSDSRTGGVYGYTF. CDR3 coding DNA: TGTGCCACCAGTGACAGTCGGACAGGGGGCGTCTATGGCTACACCTTC. This rearrangement joins TRBV24-1 to TRBJ1-2, with 11 nucleotides matching TRBD1. V shed 4 bases, J shed 4 bases, and the junction held 7 bases outside the gene matches. This CDR3 contains 16 residues. CDR1 and CDR2 (germline): KGHDR, SFDVKD.

J is TRBJ2-3 and V is TRBV11-2; perhaps TRBD2 as D (6 bases). The ends were cut back, 6 bases at V and 7 bases at J, with 17 bases in the middle. From germline, CDR1 is SGHAT and CDR2 FQNNGV. CDR3 size: 14 residues. Written as DNA, the CDR3 is TGTGCCAGCAGGTCGGGGGACCAACCAAATACGCAGTATTTT. Translated: CASRSGDQPNTQYF.

J is TRBJ2-3 and V is TRBV3-1 (or the pseudogene TRBV3-2); possible D gene TRBD2, 5 bases. The CDR3 contains 17 residues. The V and J ends lost 1 base and 4 bases respectively, with 18 bases between them. The germline V gene has CDR1 LGHDT and CDR2 YNNKEL (reference sequence). CDR3 bases: TGTGCCAGCAGCCAAGCCTTGCGAGGGAGAGGGCCAGATACGCAGTATTTT. Protein: CASSQALRGRGPDTQYF.

CDR3: CASSYTAGADYGYTF. The CDR3 DNA sequence: TGTGCCAGCAGCTACACGGCAGGGGCCGACTATGGCTACACCTTC. The V and J genes are TRBV7-2 and TRBJ1-2, with a weak D call TRBD1 (6 bases). CDR1 SGHTA and CDR2 FQGNSA come from the germline V gene. V was shortened by 4 bases and J by 3 bases, with 15 bases between the two germline ends. This CDR3 contains 15 residues.

V usage is TRBV5-1 and J usage is TRBJ1-1; TRBD1 might be the D (5 bases). CDR1 SGHRS and CDR2 YFSETQ come from the germline V gene. V gave up 3 bases and J gave up 1 base, with 10 bases separating them. This CDR3 comprises 14 residues. For the CDR3, the DNA is TGCGCCAGCAGCTCGGGGGGACGGAACACTGAAGCTTTCTTT. It specifies CASSSGGRNTEAFF.

The chain is built from TRBV10-1 and TRBJ1-1, with TRBD1 identical over 7 bases. V lost 4 bases to trimming and J lost 8 bases; unmatched junction nucleotides: 1. The CDR3 contains 11 residues. Germline V gene lookup returns CDR1 WNHNN and CDR2 SYGVQD (reference sequence). The chain's CDR3 is CASSGQGEAFF. Written as DNA, the CDR3 is TGCGCCAGCAGTGGACAGGGCGAAGCTTTCTTT.

The chain joins TRBV6-5 to TRBJ2-1; D is undetermined. CDR3 length: 13 residues. CDR1 and CDR2 from the germline V gene are MNHEY and SVGAGI. Trimming removed 5 bases at V and 10 bases at J, with 15 bases between. The CDR3 loop reads CASSLNRVGEQFF. The CDR3 DNA is TGTGCCAGCAGTCTCAACCGGGTGGGGGAGCAGTTCTTC.

V gene TRBV12-5 combines with J gene TRBJ2-1; tentative D call: TRBD2 (7 bases). V was shortened by 5 bases and J by 7 bases, with 21 bases between the two germline ends. The germline V gene has CDR1 LGHNT and CDR2 FRNRAP. The length of the CDR3 is 16 residues. CDR3 coding DNA: TGTGCTAGTGGTGAATACTTAGGGGGGGTATCGAATGAGCAGTTCTTC. Protein sequence: CASGEYLGGVSNEQFF.

This chain links TRBV7-3 with TRBJ2-1; 14 positions agree with TRBD2. This CDR3 is built from 15 residues. The J segment lost 8 bases and the V segment lost 5 bases, leaving 5 bases of the junction unmatched. Germline V gene lookup returns CDR1 SGHTA and CDR2 FQGTGA. For the CDR3, the DNA is TGTGCCAGCAGCATGGGGACTAGCGGGAGTGATGAGCAGTTCTTC. Encoded protein: CASSMGTSGSDEQFF.